Reported below is one T cell receptor (beta chain). Antigen: not known. This sample was included in a study of PD-1 blockade in classical Hodgkin lymphoma. General study results and limits: Complete responders showed a baseline diversity that resembled the diversity of newly diagnosed patients.

Time point denoted: cycle 4 day 1 (C4D1), after more than 5 weeks of nivolumab. Relapse after autologous stem cell transplantation occurred in every patient, and brentuximab vedotin exposure varied. Thawed PBMCs were the source of CD4+ T cells, purified by magnetic negative selection. J was trimmed by 2 bases and V by 8 bases; bases with no gene match: 8. CDR1 and CDR2 from the germline V gene are LNHDA and SQIVND (reference sequence). This CDR3 has 15 residues. Assay: immunoSEQ multiplex PCR; the TCRdb copy retains only in-frame clones and omits some. Counted here are roughly 30,000 clones, 84% occurring once; the ten biggest clones make up approximately 0.8%.

This sample comprised CD4+ T cells from blood, obtained before the fourth cycle of nivolumab. The chain carries TRBV19 and TRBJ2-1, with 8 bases aligning to TRBD2. The sequence came from a human donor with classical Hodgkin lymphoma. CDR3 protein: CASRGGPKTYNEQFF. For the CDR3, the DNA is TGTGCCAGTCGGGGGGGACCCAAAACCTACAATGAGCAGTTCTTC.